This TCR beta chain was obtained from a study of radiation and T cells in renal cell carcinoma. The study, taken as a whole, reports: In blood, top tumor clones expanded by 2 weeks, shrinking by 4.

Looked up from germline, CDR1 is PRHDT and CDR2 is FYEKMQ (reference sequence). The CDR3 covers 14 residues. Losses at the gene ends were 6 bases for V and 3 bases for J; bases not matched to a gene: 2. Data came from immunoSEQ multiplex PCR; TCRdb stores just in-frame clones and leaves some out. Found here are around 180,000 clones, about 88% of them singletons; the top ten hold approximately 10%. Time point reported: blood 4 weeks post-SBRT, at nephrectomy. The sample's treatment: 15 Gy SBRT to primary tumor, nephrectomy 4 weeks later. In regard to this clone: What it binds is unknown.

The V gene is TRBV13, the J gene TRBJ2-3, with 11 bases fitting TRBD2. This sequence originates from a woman aged 45-65 years with renal cell carcinoma. The sample consisted of blood, taken from a patient whose treatment included radiotherapy and nephrectomy. The CDR3 region is CASSSGGGTDTQYF. CDR3 bases: TGTGCCAGCAGTAGCGGGGGGGGAACAGATACGCAGTATTTT.